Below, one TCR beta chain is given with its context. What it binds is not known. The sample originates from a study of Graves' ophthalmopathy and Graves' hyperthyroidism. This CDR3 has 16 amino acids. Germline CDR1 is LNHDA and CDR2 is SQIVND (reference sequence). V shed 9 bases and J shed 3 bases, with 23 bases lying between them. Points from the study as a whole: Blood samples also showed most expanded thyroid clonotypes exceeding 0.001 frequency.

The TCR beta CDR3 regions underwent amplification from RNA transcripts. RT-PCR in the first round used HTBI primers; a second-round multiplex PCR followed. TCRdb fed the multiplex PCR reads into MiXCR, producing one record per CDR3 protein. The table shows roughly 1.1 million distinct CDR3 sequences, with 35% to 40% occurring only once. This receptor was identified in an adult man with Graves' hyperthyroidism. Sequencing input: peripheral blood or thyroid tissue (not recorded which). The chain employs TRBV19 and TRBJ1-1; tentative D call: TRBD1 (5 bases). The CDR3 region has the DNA TGTGCCAGCTCACCTACCGGAGGGGCCGCCGACACTGAAGCTTTCTTT. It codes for CASSPTGGAADTEAFF.